One T cell receptor (beta chain) is described in this entry. Its antigen remains unidentified. This sample was taken from a study of identical twins. General study results and limits: Models came in too low on out-of-frame TCR alpha sharing in monozygotic twins. The authors drew conclusions from cross-sectional statistical analysis rather than following the same donors. Twins shared out-of-frame alpha sequences with excess low generation probability.

CDR3 size: 14 residues. Germline lookup yields CDR1 SNHLY and CDR2 FYNNEI. Trimming took 7 bases from V and 1 from J, leaving 10 bases between them. It was template switching that added a universal primer site, and there were unique molecular identifiers on the cDNA. Via MiXCR, TCRdb re-called the 5' RACE reads, giving one row per CDR3 protein. This sample carries roughly 1.6 million distinct CDR3 sequences, roughly 35% of them seen once, and the ten largest clones take around 0.25%. The chain carries TRBV2 and TRBJ2-2, with a weak D call TRBD2 (5 bases). The sequence came from a newborn girl in good health. What was sequenced was cord blood. For the CDR3, the DNA is TGTGCCAGCAAGGGAGATTTGAACACCGGGGAGCTGTTTTTT. Its protein product is CASKGDLNTGELFF.